The clone carrying this T cell receptor (beta chain) was recorded only once. Its antigen is undetermined. These data belong to a study of OX40 agonist ivuxolimab in advanced cancers. Study conclusions and caveats: The expanded peripheral T cells' antigen specificity was not determined.

Patients were ineligible given autoimmune disease history or systemic immunosuppression. Assay used: immunoSEQ multiplex PCR; TCRdb lists only in-frame clones, some missing. The data show approximately 77,000 clones, about 90% seen once. This sample comprised CD4+ or CD8+ T cells sorted from blood, obtained in a trial of the OX40 agonist ivuxolimab. The clonotype comes from an adult with an advanced solid tumor such as melanoma, head and neck, liver or kidney cancer.

CDR3: CASSRTGDTGELFF. The DNA of the CDR3 is TGTGCCAGCAGCCGCACAGGGGACACCGGGGAGCTGTTTTTT. The V call is TRBV28, the J call TRBJ2-2; 7 bases align to TRBD1. The CDR3 has 14 amino acids. Germline-derived CDR1 and CDR2 are MDHEN and SYDVKM. J gave up 3 bases and V 6 bases, and 4 bases lay outside the gene matches.